Described below is a single TCR beta chain sequence and its context. The data are from a study of blood T cell repertoires in COVID-19. Overall study: COVID-19 samples collected from the United States, Italy and Spain covered acute and convalescent phases. PBMCs, B-cell-depleted T cells, or T cells provided the cDNA or gDNA that made up the material.

The CDR3 is 19 residues long. The ends lost 5 bases at V and 3 bases at J; junction bases unmatched: 12. CDR1 is MNHEY, CDR2 SMNVEV, per germline (reference sequence). In the original processing: Estimation of nucleated cell counts was performed using reference gene primer amplification. TCRdb's table, derived via immunoSEQ multiplex PCR, lists solely in-frame clones and lacks some. That table supplies the V and J calls and clone size; D and trimming were determined from the DNA. The sample holds about 100,000 clones, around 87% seen once. The clonotype originates from a man in his fifties with active or convalescent COVID-19. Sequenced: peripheral blood. The J gene is TRBJ2-1, the V gene TRBV27; the match to TRBD2 covers 14 bases. The CDR3 sequence is CASSQRTSGGNYNYNEQFF. Here the CDR3 DNA reads TGTGCCAGCAGTCAACGGACTAGCGGGGGGAATTACAACTACAATGAGCAGTTCTTC.